The 31 T cell receptor beta chains listed next were all sequenced from one sample in a study of blood T cell repertoires in COVID-19 (dated by TCRdb to the early 2020s). The library was made by the immunoSEQ multiplex PCR assay. TCRdb re-hosts the immuneACCESS table, in-frame sequences only. Its copies lack some clones; in the studies checked, an unresolved V gene accounts for under half of them, and the cause for the rest is not known. The sample data list 95,000 to 150,000 clones, and about 85% of these were observed just once. The ten largest make up about 11% of the sample. Sequencing used peripheral blood. The receptors stem from a man between 60 and 75 years old with acute or convalescent COVID-19.

This clone was seen just once. V is TRBV7-2 and J is TRBJ2-2; TRBD2 aligns across 8 bases. Germline loops: CDR1 SGHTA, CDR2 FQGNSA. J lost 6 bases, V lost 5 bases, and 11 bases had no gene match. CDR3 length: 16 amino acids. The CDR3 here is CASSPIGLAAAGELFF. The CDR3 DNA reads TGTGCCAGCAGCCCCATCGGACTAGCTGCCGCCGGGGAGCTGTTTTTT. Using reference TRBV7-2 and TRBJ2-2 for the parts outside the CDR3, the full variable domain is GAGVSQSPSNKVTEKGKDVELRCDPISGHTALYWYRQSLGQGLEFLIYFQGNSAPDKSGLPSDRFSAERTGGSVSTLTIQRTQQEDSAVYLCASSPIGLAAAGELFFGEGSRLTVL.

The V gene is TRBV30, the J gene TRBJ2-3; 8 bases agree with TRBD2. Germline values: CDR1 GTSNPN, CDR2 SVGIG (reference sequence). The CDR3 covers 15 residues. The ends lost 0 bases at V and 3 bases at J; junction bases unmatched: 5. The CDR3 sequence is CAWSVGLAGTDTQYF. CDR3 in DNA: TGTGCCTGGAGTGTTGGACTAGCAGGTACAGATACGCAGTATTTT.

The V gene is TRBV29-1, the J gene TRBJ1-1; 12 positions match TRBD1. The CDR3 sequence is 13 residues long. J gave up 5 bases and V 7 bases, and 5 bases lay outside the gene matches. The germline gives CDR1 SQVTM, CDR2 ANQGSEA. CDR3 sequence: CSGRDRGPTEAFF. CDR3 coding DNA: TGCAGCGGCAGGGACAGGGGGCCGACTGAAGCTTTCTTT.

The chain joins TRBV2 to TRBJ1-2, with 9 bases lining up with TRBD1. The ends lost 4 bases at V and 7 bases at J; junction bases unmatched: 7. CDR3 length equals 14 residues. Germline-derived CDR1 and CDR2 are SNHLY and FYNNEI. The CDR3 here is CASSVTQGASGYTF. Here the CDR3 DNA reads TGTGCCAGCAGTGTAACACAGGGGGCCAGTGGCTACACCTTC.

This chain joins TRBV5-4 and TRBJ2-3; D not resolved. CDR1 SGHNT and CDR2 YYREEE come from the germline V gene (reference sequence). The CDR3 contains 14 residues. V was trimmed by 2 bases and J by 0 bases, leaving 7 bases between them. CDR3 nucleotide sequence: TGTGCCAGCAGCTTAGCGACTAGCACAGATACGCAGTATTTT. This sequence encodes CASSLATSTDTQYF. Supplemented by reference TRBV5-4 and TRBJ2-3, the full variable domain reads ETGVTQSPTHLIKTRGQQVTLRCSSQSGHNTVSWYQQALGQGPQFIFQYYREEENGRGNFPPRFSGLQFPNYSSELNVNALELDDSALYLCASSLATSTDTQYFGPGTRLTVL.

V and J are TRBV5-1 and TRBJ1-5, with D perhaps matching TRBD1 (5 bases). Looked up from germline, CDR1 is SGHRS and CDR2 is YFSETQ. CDR3 size: 14 residues. V lost 4 bases and J 7 bases, leaving 15 bases between the germline ends. CDR3 loop: CASSLGGQEQPQHF. The DNA for the CDR3 is TGCGCCAGCAGCCTGGGAGGACAAGAACAGCCCCAGCATTTT.

This sequence joins TRBV5-6 and TRBJ2-1; D might be TRBD2 (5 bases). This CDR3 is 15 amino acids long. Trimming removed 1 base at V and 9 bases at J, with 17 bases between. Germline CDR1 reads SGHDT; CDR2 reads YYEEEE. For the CDR3, the DNA is TGTGCCAGCAGCTTGTGGACTGGCCAGAGGCGTGAGCAGTTCTTC. Translating it yields CASSLWTGQRREQFF.

The V gene is TRBV7-9, the J gene TRBJ1-2; a weak D match, TRBD1 (6 bases). Germline V CDR1 and CDR2: SEHNR, FQNEAQ (reference sequence). The length of the CDR3 is 12 residues. The V end lost 3 bases, the J end lost 9 bases, and 11 bases lay between the germline ends. The CDR3 bases are TGTGCCAGCAGCTTCGCAGGGGAAAGCTACACCTTC. Encoded protein: CASSFAGESYTF.

This clone was observed a single time. The chain has TRBV5-1 and TRBJ2-7, with TRBD1 identical over 11 bases. This CDR3 comprises 18 residues. Germline CDR1 is SGHRS and CDR2 is YFSETQ. V was clipped by 0 bases and J by 5 bases; unmatched bases: 13. CDR3 protein: CASSLVRTGGNYWDEQYF. The CDR3 DNA is TGCGCCAGCAGCTTGGTAAGGACAGGGGGCAATTATTGGGACGAGCAGTACTTC.

This clone was found once. The chain joins TRBV2 to TRBJ2-7; TRBD1 might be the D (6 bases). Trimming removed 0 bases from V and 4 bases from J, with 19 bases in between. The germline V gene encodes CDR1 SNHLY and CDR2 FYNNEI. The CDR3 is 17 residues long. CDR3 sequence (DNA): TGTGCCAGCAGTGAAGCGGGGGCCCGGCAGGGGCGGTACGAGCAGTACTTC. This gives the protein CASSEAGARQGRYEQYF. Supplemented by reference TRBV2 and TRBJ2-7, the full variable domain reads EPEVTQTPSHQVTQMGQEVILRCVPISNHLYFYWYRQILGQKVEFLVSFYNNEISEKSEIFDDQFSVERPDGSNFTLKIRSTKLEDSAMYFCASSEAGARQGRYEQYFGPGTRLTVT.

The V call is TRBV18, the J call TRBJ1-2, with a tentative D call TRBD1 (6 bases). The CDR3 length is 15 residues. Germline values: CDR1 KGHSH, CDR2 LQKENI. The ends were cut back, 1 base at V and 7 bases at J, with 16 bases in the middle. The CDR3 DNA reads as TGTGCCAGCTCACCACGGGCAGGACAGTGGGTTGGCTACACCTTC. Protein sequence: CASSPRAGQWVGYTF. The full variable domain, its missing parts supplied by reference TRBV18 and TRBJ1-2, is NAGVMQNPRHLVRRRGQEARLRCSPMKGHSHVYWYRQLPEEGLKFMVYLQKENIIDESGMPKERFSAEFPKEGPSILRIQQVVRGDSAAYFCASSPRAGQWVGYTFGSGTRLTVV.

The chain combines TRBV6-1 with TRBJ1-5, with D perhaps TRBD1 (5 bases). Trimming shortened V by 2 bases and J by 7 bases, and 12 bases separated the two germline ends. Per germline, CDR1 MNHNS and CDR2 SASEGT. This CDR3 is built from 14 residues. The CDR3 loop is CASSEMGGVQPQHF. For the CDR3, the DNA is TGTGCCAGCAGTGAAATGGGGGGGGTCCAGCCCCAGCATTTT.

The genes are TRBV27 and TRBJ2-7; TRBD2 matches 7 bases. The germline CDR1 and CDR2 sequences are MNHEY and SMNVEV (reference sequence). CDR3 size: 15 residues. V was clipped by 1 base and J by 2 bases; unmatched bases: 5. DNA for the CDR3: TGTGCCAGCAGTTTATGGGGGACTACCACCTACGAGCAGTACTTC. Translated, it gives CASSLWGTTTYEQYF.

The J gene is TRBJ2-2, the V gene TRBV24-1, with 7 nucleotides matching TRBD1. The CDR3 runs 12 residues. The V segment lost 9 bases and the J segment 6 bases; nucleotides outside the gene matches: 3. Germline V gene lookup returns CDR1 KGHDR and CDR2 SFDVKD. The CDR3 nucleotides read TGTGCCACCCAGGGGGACCCCGGGGAGCTGTTTTTT. Amino acid sequence: CATQGDPGELFF.

The chain recombines TRBV19 with TRBJ2-1; tentative D call: TRBD2 (5 bases). The CDR3 sequence is 20 residues long. Germline CDR1 reads LNHDA; CDR2 reads SQIVND (reference sequence). V was shortened by 8 bases and J by 0 bases, with 29 bases between the two germline ends. CDR3: CASGNPRAPNVGSSYNEQFF. The CDR3 region has the DNA TGTGCCAGTGGTAATCCAAGAGCACCCAATGTTGGGAGCTCCTACAATGAGCAGTTCTTC.

V gene TRBV5-6 combines with J gene TRBJ2-7; TRBD2 is a possible D gene (6 bases). Per the germline V gene, CDR1 is SGHDT and CDR2 is YYEEEE. The CDR3 consists of 15 residues. The V gene lost 4 bases and the J gene lost 3 bases, with 17 bases spanning the gap. The CDR3 DNA is TGTGCCAGCAGCGTAGGCCCACGGGGAGGCTACGAGCAGTACTTC. This encodes CASSVGPRGGYEQYF.

The gene calls are TRBV30 and TRBJ2-3; a weak D match, TRBD2 (6 bases). Deletions cut 3 bases from V and 7 bases from J, with 8 bases between. Germline V CDR1 and CDR2: GTSNPN, SVGIG (reference sequence). CDR3 length: 11 amino acids. As DNA, the CDR3 is TGTGCCTGGAGGGGGGGAAATACGCAGTATTTT. Translating it yields CAWRGGNTQYF.

This chain joins TRBV4-1 and TRBJ1-3; D is unclear. Deletions cut 5 bases from V and 6 bases from J, with 14 bases between. CDR1 MGHRA and CDR2 YSYEKL come from the germline V gene. The CDR3 is 14 residues long. The CDR3 coding sequence is TGCGCCAGCAGCGCCATGGGTAGCGCAAACACCATATATTTT. Its protein product is CASSAMGSANTIYF.

J is TRBJ2-1 and V is TRBV27, with D possibly being TRBD2 (5 bases). The germline V and J ends were trimmed by 2 bases and 3 bases, with 8 bases remaining between them. CDR1 is MNHEY and CDR2 is SMNVEV in the germline V gene (reference sequence). This CDR3 spans 14 amino acids. CDR3 loop: CASSLLGDYNEQFF. CDR3 DNA: TGTGCCAGCAGTTTACTCGGGGACTACAATGAGCAGTTCTTC.

The chain is built from TRBV13 and TRBJ2-1; no reliable D call. CDR1 is PRHDT and CDR2 is FYEKMQ in the germline V gene (reference sequence). The CDR3 spans 15 residues. V shed 2 bases and J shed 4 bases, with 12 bases lying between them. In DNA form, the CDR3 reads TGTGCCAGCAGCTTAAGGCGCGCGCGGTACAATGAGCAGTTCTTC. Its protein product is CASSLRRARYNEQFF.

J is TRBJ2-5 and V is TRBV15; 8 positions agree with TRBD2. The CDR3 consists of 15 residues. Unmatched junction bases numbered 5, after V lost 0 bases and J lost 5 bases. Germline CDR1 LNHNV, CDR2 YYDKDF (reference sequence). The CDR3 sequence is CATSREWGGRETQYF. CDR3 DNA sequence: TGTGCCACCAGCAGAGAATGGGGCGGGAGGGAGACCCAGTACTTC.

The rearrangement links TRBV27 to TRBJ2-7; 9 bases fit TRBD1. The V and J ends lost 5 bases and 1 base, in that order; junction bases with no gene match: 3. Germline V gene data show CDR1 as MNHEY and CDR2 as SMNVEV (reference sequence). The CDR3 consists of 14 residues. CDR3 nucleotide sequence: TGTGCCAGCAGTACCGGGACAGGGTCCTACGAGCAGTACTTC. It yields the protein CASSTGTGSYEQYF.

The rearrangement uses TRBV7-3 and TRBJ2-3; D is unclear. The germline CDR1 and CDR2 sequences are SGHTA and FQGTGA. The CDR3 is made up of 14 amino acids. V was shortened by 2 bases and J by 0 bases, with 6 bases between the two germline ends. The CDR3 DNA is TGTGCCAGCAGCTTAGTTACTAGCACAGATACGCAGTATTTT. As protein: CASSLVTSTDTQYF.

The J gene is TRBJ2-7, the V gene TRBV3-1 (or the pseudogene TRBV3-2); tentative D call: TRBD2 (6 bases). From germline, CDR1 is LGHDT and CDR2 YNNKEL (reference sequence). V lost 4 bases and J lost 3, with 13 bases in between. The CDR3 is made up of 14 amino acids. CDR3 sequence: CASSRPGLGYEQYF. CDR3 nucleotide sequence: TGTGCCAGCAGCCGACCGGGACTCGGCTACGAGCAGTACTTC.

The V call is TRBV6-5, the J call TRBJ2-7; D remains ambiguous. Per the germline V gene, CDR1 is MNHEY and CDR2 is SVGAGI. V lost 4 bases and J 0 bases, leaving 16 bases between the germline ends. The CDR3 is 16 residues long. CDR3 in DNA: TGTGCCAGCAGTTCATATAGTGACTTGAGCTCCTACGAGCAGTACTTC. This sequence encodes CASSSYSDLSSYEQYF.

This clone was detected a few times. The chain employs TRBV10-3 and TRBJ2-3, with TRBD2 identical over 9 bases. Germline V CDR1 and CDR2: ENHRY, SYGVKD. J gave up 2 bases and V 6 bases, and 6 bases lay outside the gene matches. This CDR3 comprises 15 residues. This chain's CDR3 is CAIRDSGSDTDTQYF. CDR3 bases: TGTGCCATCAGGGATAGCGGGAGTGACACAGATACGCAGTATTTT.

The chain combines TRBV2 with TRBJ1-1, with TRBD1 matching 8 bases. The CDR3 totals 13 residues. With 4 bases clipped from V and 10 bases from J, the junction kept 8 bases outside the gene matches. Looked up from germline, CDR1 is SNHLY and CDR2 is FYNNEI. CDR3 loop: CASSVGQGRGAFF. In DNA, the CDR3 is TGTGCCAGCAGTGTAGGACAGGGTAGGGGAGCTTTCTTT.

This chain links TRBV27 with TRBJ1-5, with TRBD1 as a possible D gene (5 bases). The ends were cut back, 3 bases at V and 9 bases at J, with 15 bases in the middle. This CDR3 is built from 14 residues. Germline CDR1 and CDR2: MNHEY and SMNVEV (reference sequence). The CDR3 DNA reads as TGTGCCAGCAGTTTTGCGGGACCTCTTGCGCCCCAGCATTTT. Encoded protein: CASSFAGPLAPQHF.

This chain joins TRBV5-1 and TRBJ2-3; TRBD2 matches 12 bases. Germline loops: CDR1 SGHRS, CDR2 YFSETQ. With V trimmed by 0 bases and J by 1 base, 9 bases remained unmatched. CDR3 size: 19 residues. CDR3 nucleotides: TGCGCCAGCAGCTTGGGACTAGCGGGAGAAAGTGAGGGCACAGATACGCAGTATTTT. Its protein product is CASSLGLAGESEGTDTQYF.

The rearrangement uses TRBV9 and TRBJ2-7, with 7 bases matching TRBD1. Germline CDR1 and CDR2: SGDLS and YYNGEE. After removal of 3 bases from V and 4 bases from J, the junction contained 10 bases not matched to a gene. The length of the CDR3 is 15 residues. In DNA form, the CDR3 reads TGTGCCAGCAGCGCGATGACAGGGTTGTTATACGAGCAGTACTTC. Its protein is CASSAMTGLLYEQYF. Full variable domain (outside the CDR3, taken from reference TRBV9 and TRBJ2-7): DSGVTQTPKHLITATGQRVTLRCSPRSGDLSVYWYQQSLDQGLQFLIQYYNGEERAKGNILERFSAQQFPDLHSELNLSSLELGDSALYFCASSAMTGLLYEQYFGPGTRLTVT.

The chain recombines TRBV18 with TRBJ2-1, with TRBD1 matching 9 bases. CDR3 length: 17 residues. J lost 4 bases, V lost 0 bases, and 7 bases had no gene match. Germline V gives CDR1 KGHSH, CDR2 LQKENI. The CDR3: CASSPPQQGAGYNEQFF. For the CDR3, the DNA is TGTGCCAGCTCACCACCCCAACAGGGGGCCGGGTACAATGAGCAGTTCTTC.